Presented here are 28 T cell receptor beta chains from one specimen sequenced in a study of blood T cell repertoires in COVID-19. Some clones are missing from TCRdb's copy, which holds only in-frame ones; the method was immunoSEQ multiplex PCR. The repertoire consists of just over 70,000 clones, with roughly 89% occurring once and the leading ten covering around 8%. Sequencing used peripheral blood. These TCRs come from a human donor in a cohort sampled during active COVID-19.

The rearrangement joins TRBV12-3 or TRBV12-4 to TRBJ2-5; D is perhaps TRBD2 (6 bases). This CDR3 is built from 13 residues. Trimming cost V 5 bases and J 7 bases, with 14 bases left between them. CDR3 protein: CASSEEFGGTQYF. For the CDR3, the DNA is TGTGCCAGCAGTGAGGAATTCGGGGGGACCCAGTACTTC.

This clone was counted a few times. This rearrangement joins TRBV6-2 or TRBV6-3 to TRBJ2-7; D call uncertain. Trimming took 6 bases from V and 6 from J, leaving 9 bases between them. The CDR3 is 11 amino acids. From germline, CDR1 is MNHEY and CDR2 SVGEGT. The CDR3 nucleotides are TGTGCCAGCAGCCCCCCGGGCGAGCAGTACTTC. Protein sequence: CASSPPGEQYF.

J is TRBJ1-1 and V is TRBV9, with a possible D match to TRBD1 (6 bases). Per germline, CDR1 SGDLS and CDR2 YYNGEE. The V and J ends lost 0 bases and 4 bases respectively, with 10 bases between them. The CDR3 sequence is 14 residues long. CDR3 DNA sequence: TGTGCCAGCAGCGTAGAGGGGGGGGGCACTGAAGCTTTCTTT. Its protein product is CASSVEGGGTEAFF.

This clone was seen a single time. The chain employs TRBV6-5 and TRBJ1-1; D ambiguous. The CDR3 is 11 residues long. V was cut by 2 bases and J by 7 bases, with 5 bases left in between. Germline-derived CDR1 and CDR2 are MNHEY and SVGAGI. The CDR3 loop reads CASSYGGEAFF. Written as DNA, the CDR3 is TGTGCCAGCAGTTACGGCGGTGAAGCTTTCTTT.

This chain uses TRBV6-6 with TRBJ1-2; TRBD1 agrees at 10 bases. Germline V gives CDR1 MNHNY, CDR2 SVGAGI (reference sequence). The ends lost 6 bases at V and 7 bases at J; junction bases unmatched: 8. The CDR3 has 14 amino acids. The DNA for the CDR3 is TGTGCCAGCAGCCGCGGGACAGGGGAGGTTGGCTACACCTTC. Protein product: CASSRGTGEVGYTF.

CDR3 nucleotide sequence: TGCGCCAGCAGCTTGATCGGCTATGGCTACACCTTC. Translated: CASSLIGYGYTF. The chain joins TRBV5-1 to TRBJ1-2; unclear D gene. The V end was cut by 1 base, the J end by 4 bases, with 5 bases between. Germline V gene sequence: CDR1 SGHRS, CDR2 YFSETQ. The CDR3 has 12 residues.

This chain uses TRBV20-1 with TRBJ2-7; the match to TRBD1 covers 9 bases. Germline loops: CDR1 DFQATT, CDR2 SNEGSKA (reference sequence). The CDR3 is 14 residues long. Trimming took 3 bases from V and 1 from J; bases not matched to a gene: 4. The CDR3 sequence is CSASAGTGSYEQYF. Written as DNA, the CDR3 is TGCAGTGCTAGTGCCGGGACAGGGTCCTACGAGCAGTACTTC.

The chain carries TRBV10-3 and TRBJ2-7; 10 bases are shared with TRBD1. The germline V gene encodes CDR1 ENHRY and CDR2 SYGVKD. V lost 6 bases and J lost 3; bases outside the gene matches: 8. This CDR3 region has 15 residues. This chain's CDR3 is CAISRGTGDLYEQYF. In DNA form, the CDR3 reads TGTGCCATCAGCCGTGGGACAGGGGACCTCTACGAGCAGTACTTC.

The chain is built from TRBV6-2 or TRBV6-3 and TRBJ1-4; 9 nucleotides line up with TRBD1. CDR1 and CDR2 (germline): MNHEY, SVGEGT. J was trimmed by 8 bases and V by 6 bases; bases with no gene match: 10. This CDR3 has 15 amino acids. The CDR3 reads CASSAIQGAGEKLFF. CDR3 bases: TGTGCCAGCAGCGCAATACAGGGGGCTGGGGAAAAACTGTTTTTT.

This chain connects TRBV19 to TRBJ2-6, with 7 bases that match TRBD1. J lost 4 bases, V lost 6 bases, and 3 bases had no gene match. This CDR3 has 14 amino acids. Germline V lookup: CDR1 LNHDA, CDR2 SQIVND (reference sequence). The CDR3 loop reads CASRTGIGANVLTF. CDR3 nucleotide sequence: TGTGCCAGTAGGACAGGGATAGGGGCCAACGTCCTGACTTTC.

The CDR3 DNA is TGTGCCAGCAGCCAAGGGGTGACAGGGAAATTTGGCAATCAGCCCCAGCATTTT. This gives the protein CASSQGVTGKFGNQPQHF. The chain carries TRBV3-1 (or the pseudogene TRBV3-2) and TRBJ1-5, with 7 bases identical to TRBD1. Trimming cost V 1 base and J 2 bases; bases outside gene matches: 11. The CDR3 covers 18 residues. The germline gives CDR1 LGHDT, CDR2 YNNKEL (reference sequence).

The chain recombines TRBV12-5 with TRBJ1-1; 7 positions agree with TRBD1. CDR1 and CDR2 from the germline V gene are LGHNT and FRNRAP. V lost 0 bases and J lost 1; bases outside the gene matches: 8. The CDR3 consists of 17 residues. The CDR3, as DNA: TGTGCTAGTGGTTTGGTACAGGGGACACTCGCGAACACTGAAGCTTTCTTT. Protein product: CASGLVQGTLANTEAFF. The full variable domain, rest sourced from reference TRBV12-5 and TRBJ1-1, is DARVTQTPRHKVTEMGQEVTMRCQPILGHNTVFWYRQTMMQGLELLAYFRNRAPLDDSGMPKDRFSAEMPDATLATLKIQPSEPRDSAVYFCASGLVQGTLANTEAFFGQGTRLTVV.

V gene TRBV6-5 combines with J gene TRBJ1-2, with 10 nucleotides matching TRBD1. CDR3 length: 15 amino acids. Per the germline V gene, CDR1 is MNHEY and CDR2 is SVGAGI. Trimming cost V 2 bases and J 4 bases; bases outside gene matches: 4. The CDR3, as DNA: TGTGCCAGCAGTTACACCGGGACAGGGGTCTATGGCTACACCTTC. Its protein product is CASSYTGTGVYGYTF.

The chain carries TRBV3-1 (or the pseudogene TRBV3-2) and TRBJ2-7; 7 positions match TRBD2. The germline V gene has CDR1 LGHDT and CDR2 YNNKEL (reference sequence). Trimming at V came to 8 bases and at J to 2 bases, leaving 6 bases not matched to a gene. CDR3 size: 13 residues. The CDR3 loop reads CASQPGGTYEQYF. CDR3 sequence (DNA): TGTGCCAGCCAACCGGGGGGAACCTACGAGCAGTACTTC.

The chain links TRBV28 to TRBJ1-5, with D uncertain. Germline V gene lookup returns CDR1 MDHEN and CDR2 SYDVKM. The CDR3 has 12 amino acids. Trimming removed 3 bases at V and 3 bases at J, with 3 bases between. Here the CDR3 DNA reads TGTGCCAGCAGTTTTATCAATCAGCCCCAGCATTTT. Translated: CASSFINQPQHF.

The rearrangement joins TRBV3-1 (or the pseudogene TRBV3-2) to TRBJ1-1; 8 nucleotides line up with TRBD1. Germline CDR1 reads LGHDT; CDR2 reads YNNKEL (reference sequence). The V segment lost 4 bases and the J segment 8 bases; nucleotides outside the gene matches: 3. This CDR3 contains 12 residues. The CDR3: CASSPQGDEAFF. In DNA form, the CDR3 reads TGTGCCAGCAGCCCACAGGGGGACGAAGCTTTCTTT.

This chain links TRBV27 with TRBJ1-1; D gene ambiguous. Germline values: CDR1 MNHEY, CDR2 SMNVEV (reference sequence). There are 12 residues in the CDR3. V was trimmed by 6 bases and J by 4 bases, leaving 9 bases between them. The CDR3 is CASSGMSTEAFF. Written as DNA, the CDR3 is TGTGCCAGCAGCGGGATGAGCACTGAAGCTTTCTTT.

The CDR3 reads CASSLGGASYNSPLHF. CDR3 DNA: TGTGCCAGCAGCCTTGGCGGGGCCTCCTATAATTCACCCCTCCACTTT. The rearrangement uses TRBV28 and TRBJ1-6; D might be TRBD1 (5 bases). The V gene lost 6 bases and the J gene lost 0 bases, with 12 bases spanning the gap. The CDR3 consists of 16 residues. Germline CDR1 and CDR2: MDHEN and SYDVKM.

The chain links TRBV12-3 or TRBV12-4 to TRBJ2-2; D is undetermined. Trimming took 4 bases from V and 6 from J, leaving 6 bases between them. This CDR3 is 12 amino acids long. The CDR3 coding sequence is TGTGCCAGCAGTTACGTAGCCGGGGAGCTGTTTTTT. Encoded protein: CASSYVAGELFF.

This clone has only a few counts. The chain links TRBV6-2 or TRBV6-3 to TRBJ1-1; D unresolved. Looked up from germline, CDR1 is MNHEY and CDR2 is SVGEGT. V gave up 6 bases and J gave up 1 base, with 9 bases separating them. The CDR3 spans 13 residues. The CDR3 nucleotides read TGTGCCAGCAGCGCTACAGAGAACACTGAAGCTTTCTTT. Amino acid sequence: CASSATENTEAFF.

The gene calls are TRBV5-6 and TRBJ1-1; D gene ambiguous. Trimming pared 5 bases from V and 1 base from J, leaving 24 bases between. This CDR3 is 18 amino acids long. CDR1 is SGHDT and CDR2 is YYEEEE in the germline V gene. The CDR3 coding sequence is TGTGCCAGCAGGGAGATTGGGAGCGGGGTATGGTGGAACACTGAAGCTTTCTTT. Protein sequence: CASREIGSGVWWNTEAFF.

The count of this clone is one. The chain combines TRBV4-2 with TRBJ2-7, with 8 bases fitting TRBD2. V dropped 3 bases and J dropped 1; count of bases not matched to a gene: 8. The CDR3 has 16 amino acids. Germline values: CDR1 LGHNA, CDR2 YNFKEQ. The CDR3 spells CASSQGTGTRSYEQYF. The CDR3 DNA is TGTGCCAGCAGCCAGGGGACCGGGACTAGGTCCTACGAGCAGTACTTC.

The rearrangement uses TRBV6-5 and TRBJ1-1; D is perhaps TRBD1 (6 bases). Germline V gene data show CDR1 as MNHEY and CDR2 as SVGAGI. There are 15 residues in the CDR3. Between the trimmed V and J ends, which lost 0 bases and 6 bases, there was a span of 14 bases. This CDR3 is CASSYSQGGYAEAFF. CDR3 in DNA: TGTGCCAGCAGTTACTCACAGGGCGGGTACGCTGAAGCTTTCTTT.

Relative to its sample, this clone is medium-sized. This chain connects TRBV11-2 to TRBJ2-7, with 7 nucleotides matching TRBD1. The CDR3 has 14 residues. Trimming cost V 5 bases and J 4 bases; bases outside gene matches: 8. CDR1 is SGHAT and CDR2 is FQNNGV in the germline V gene. CDR3 nucleotides: TGTGCCAGCAGCCCTTTGACAGGGCATTACGAGCAGTACTTC. Its translation: CASSPLTGHYEQYF.

The J gene is TRBJ2-1, the V gene TRBV29-1; 8 bases are shared with TRBD1. Germline-derived CDR1 and CDR2 are SQVTM and ANQGSEA. The CDR3 spans 14 residues. J lost 7 bases, V lost 3 bases, and 8 bases had no gene match. The CDR3 nucleotides read TGCAGCGTTGATCAGGGGAACAGGGGGAATGAGCAGTTCTTC. The encoded protein is CSVDQGNRGNEQFF.

This chain joins TRBV11-2 and TRBJ2-2; D is perhaps TRBD1 (5 bases). V was cut by 2 bases and J by 6 bases, with 16 bases left in between. CDR3 size: 16 residues. The germline CDR1 and CDR2 sequences are SGHAT and FQNNGV. CDR3 in amino acids: CASSLQGFGVPGELFF. The DNA of the CDR3 is TGTGCCAGCAGCTTACAGGGTTTTGGGGTTCCCGGGGAGCTGTTTTTT.

The genes are TRBV23-1 and TRBJ2-7; D is perhaps TRBD2 (5 bases). TRBV23-1 is an ORF, with its function uncertain. The V end lost 0 bases, the J end lost 2 bases, and 11 bases lay between the germline ends. This CDR3 is 15 amino acids long. In nucleotides, the CDR3 is TGCGCCAGCAGTCAATCGAACGGAGCGGCCTACGAGCAGTACTTC. Translation: CASSQSNGAAYEQYF.

J is TRBJ1-5 and V is TRBV4-3; D is ambiguous. V lost 2 bases and J lost 4, with 9 bases in between. Germline values: CDR1 LGHNA, CDR2 YSLEER. This CDR3 has 14 amino acids. This CDR3 reads CASSQKAENQPQHF. The CDR3 nucleotides read TGCGCCAGCAGCCAAAAAGCGGAAAATCAGCCCCAGCATTTT.